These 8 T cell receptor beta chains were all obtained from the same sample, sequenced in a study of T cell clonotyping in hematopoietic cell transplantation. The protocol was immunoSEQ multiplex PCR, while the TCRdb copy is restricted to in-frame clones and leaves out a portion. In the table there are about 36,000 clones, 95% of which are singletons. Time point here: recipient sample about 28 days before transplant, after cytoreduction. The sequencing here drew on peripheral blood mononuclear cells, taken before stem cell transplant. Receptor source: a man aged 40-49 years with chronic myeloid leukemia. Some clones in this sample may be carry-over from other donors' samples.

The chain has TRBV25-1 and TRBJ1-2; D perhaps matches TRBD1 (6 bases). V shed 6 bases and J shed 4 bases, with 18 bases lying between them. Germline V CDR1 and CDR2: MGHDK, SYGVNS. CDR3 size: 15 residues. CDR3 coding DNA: TGTGCCAGCAGGACGAGGGGGGAGGAAGGCTATGGCTACACCTTC. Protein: CASRTRGEEGYGYTF.

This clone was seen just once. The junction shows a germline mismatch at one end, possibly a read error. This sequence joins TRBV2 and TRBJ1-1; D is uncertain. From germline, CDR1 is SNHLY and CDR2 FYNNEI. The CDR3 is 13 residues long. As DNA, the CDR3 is TGTGCCAGCAGTGAAGCCTCCAGCGTAAACGGGGTCTTT. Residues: CASSEASSVNGVF.

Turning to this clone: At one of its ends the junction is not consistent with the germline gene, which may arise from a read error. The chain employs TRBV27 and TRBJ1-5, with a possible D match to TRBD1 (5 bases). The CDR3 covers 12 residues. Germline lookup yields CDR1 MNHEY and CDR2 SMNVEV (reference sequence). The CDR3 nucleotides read TGTGCCAGCACATGGGGCAAACAGCCCCAGCATTTT. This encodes CASTWGKQPQHF.

For the CDR3, the DNA is TGTGCCAGCAGTTTACCGAAGGACGTCCACCAGCCCCAGCATTTT. Encoded protein: CASSLPKDVHQPQHF. The chain joins TRBV28 to TRBJ1-5; no firm D call. V was trimmed by 2 bases and J by 7 bases, leaving 15 bases between them. The CDR3 extends over 15 amino acids. Germline loops: CDR1 MDHEN, CDR2 SYDVKM.

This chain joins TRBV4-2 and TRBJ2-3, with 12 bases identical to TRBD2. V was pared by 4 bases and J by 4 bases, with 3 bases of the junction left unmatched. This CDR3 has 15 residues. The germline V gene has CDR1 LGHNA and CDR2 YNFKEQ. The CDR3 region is CASSPLAGGSDTQYF. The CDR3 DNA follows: TGTGCCAGCAGCCCACTAGCGGGGGGATCAGATACGCAGTATTTT.

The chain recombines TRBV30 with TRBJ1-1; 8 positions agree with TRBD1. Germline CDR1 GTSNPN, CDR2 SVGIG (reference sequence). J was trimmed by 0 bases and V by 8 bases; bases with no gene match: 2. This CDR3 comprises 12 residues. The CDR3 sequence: CALDRVNTEAFF. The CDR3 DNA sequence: TGTGCCCTGGACAGGGTGAACACTGAAGCTTTCTTT.

The CDR3 DNA follows: TGTGCCAGCAGTCCCTCCCTCATACGTAACTATGGCTACACCTTC. Translation gives CASSPSLIRNYGYTF. The rearrangement joins TRBV6-5 to TRBJ1-2; unclear D gene. The CDR3 is 15 amino acids. The germline V gene has CDR1 MNHEY and CDR2 SVGAGI. With 5 bases removed from V and 1 base from J, the gap between germline ends came to 14 bases.

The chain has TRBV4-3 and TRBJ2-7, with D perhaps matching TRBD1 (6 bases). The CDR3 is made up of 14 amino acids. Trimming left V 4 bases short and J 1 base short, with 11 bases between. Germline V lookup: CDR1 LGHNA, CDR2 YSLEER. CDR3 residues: CASSPDRVSYEQYF. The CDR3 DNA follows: TGCGCCAGCAGCCCGGACAGAGTTTCCTACGAGCAGTACTTC.